Detailed here is one T cell receptor (beta chain). This sample was included in a study of blood T cell repertoires in COVID-19. Study details: From the United States, Italy and Spain came samples of acute and convalescent COVID-19.

In the original analysis: Amplification with reference gene primers provided the estimates of nucleated cell counts. Generated by immunoSEQ multiplex PCR, the TCRdb table keeps only in-frame clones and is missing some. V, J and clone size reflect that table, while D and trimming were determined from the DNA. The sample gives 97,000 or so clones, 75% to 95% of which show up once; 1.5% to 2% is in the top ten. The trim removed 0 bases at V and 6 bases at J, leaving 7 bases unmatched. The CDR3 is made up of 16 amino acids. Per germline, CDR1 MNHEY and CDR2 SVGAGI. The clonotype comes from a man aged 60-69 years with acute or convalescent COVID-19. The sample taken for sequencing was peripheral blood. The V call is TRBV6-5, the J call TRBJ2-1, with TRBD2 identical over 8 bases. The CDR3 DNA reads TGTGCCAGCAGTTACTCTGGGACTAGTCAGGGCAATGAGCAGTTCTTC. It yields the protein CASSYSGTSQGNEQFF.